The sample holds many counts of the clone carrying this T cell receptor (beta chain). Its antigen remains unidentified. Stable hyperthyroidism was defined by absence of ophthalmopathy within 18 months of follow-up. Other autoimmune disease, uncontrolled infection, pregnancy and lactation led to exclusion. These data originate in a study of Graves' ophthalmopathy and Graves' hyperthyroidism. Researchers took RNA transcripts and amplified TCR beta CDR3 regions from them. Second-round multiplex PCR came after first-round RT-PCR with HTBI primers. MiXCR, run by TCRdb on the multiplex PCR reads, gives a single entry per CDR3 protein. The sample consists of a few hundred thousand distinct CDR3 sequences, 15% of them appearing once. General study results and limits: From stable hyperthyroidism, ophthalmopathy was separated by a 13-signature model with 87.88% sensitivity and about 81% specificity. The model achieved 70.59% sensitivity and 72.22% specificity for ophthalmopathy progression.

Germline V gene sequence: CDR1 MNHEY, CDR2 SVGEGT. V was trimmed by 2 bases and J by 5 bases, leaving 22 bases between them. The CDR3 contains 17 residues. Sequencing was performed on peripheral blood. The chain joins TRBV6-2 or TRBV6-3 to TRBJ2-7, with D perhaps given as TRBD1 or TRBD2 (5 bases each). The TCR was taken from a young woman with stable Graves' hyperthyroidism. As DNA, the CDR3 is TGTGCCAGCAGTTACACCAAAGGAAGACCGGGGCGCGACGAGCAGTACTTC. Translating gives CASSYTKGRPGRDEQYF.